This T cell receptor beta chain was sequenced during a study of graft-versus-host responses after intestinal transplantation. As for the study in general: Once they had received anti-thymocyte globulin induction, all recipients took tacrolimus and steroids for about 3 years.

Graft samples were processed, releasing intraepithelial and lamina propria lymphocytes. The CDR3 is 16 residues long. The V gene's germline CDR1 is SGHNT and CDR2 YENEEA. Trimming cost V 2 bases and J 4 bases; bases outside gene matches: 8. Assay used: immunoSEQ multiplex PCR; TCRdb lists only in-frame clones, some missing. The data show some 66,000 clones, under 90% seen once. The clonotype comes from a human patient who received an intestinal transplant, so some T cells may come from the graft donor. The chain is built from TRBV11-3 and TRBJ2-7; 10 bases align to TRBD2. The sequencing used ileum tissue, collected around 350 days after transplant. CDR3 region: CASSLFSSGGEYEQYF. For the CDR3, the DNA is TGTGCCAGCAGCTTATTTTCGAGCGGGGGGGAGTACGAGCAGTACTTC.